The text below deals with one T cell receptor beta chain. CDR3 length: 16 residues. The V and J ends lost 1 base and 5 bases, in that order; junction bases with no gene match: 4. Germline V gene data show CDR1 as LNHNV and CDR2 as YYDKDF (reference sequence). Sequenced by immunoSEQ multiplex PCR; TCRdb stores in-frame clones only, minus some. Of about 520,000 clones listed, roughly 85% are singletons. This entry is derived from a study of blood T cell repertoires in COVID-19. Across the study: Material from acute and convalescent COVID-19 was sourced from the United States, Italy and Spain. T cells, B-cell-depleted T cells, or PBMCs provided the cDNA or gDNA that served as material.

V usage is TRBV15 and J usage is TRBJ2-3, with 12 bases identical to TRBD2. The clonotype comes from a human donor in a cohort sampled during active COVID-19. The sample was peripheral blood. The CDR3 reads CATSRGLAGEVDTQYF. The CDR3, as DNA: TGTGCCACCAGCAGAGGACTAGCGGGAGAAGTAGATACGCAGTATTTT.